This TCR beta chain was profiled in a study of T cells in Graves' hyperthyroidism and ophthalmopathy. In making diagnoses, clinical symptoms, serum thyroxine and TRAb, thyroid ultrasound and orbital computed tomography were all used. PBMCs were collected from a roughly 10 ml volume of fresh peripheral blood. RNA transcripts were the template for amplifying TCR beta CDR3 regions. HTBI primers were the set used in a first-round RT-PCR of the TCR CDR3. MiXCR was run by TCRdb on the multiplex PCR reads, yielding one entry per CDR3 protein. The sample holds about 350,000 distinct CDR3 sequences, approximately 15% seen once. This CDR3 is built from 13 residues. V lost 1 base and J 4 bases, leaving 5 bases between the germline ends. This clonotype occurred many times. Antigen: not known. Findings and limits, study-wide: Most clonotypes expanded in thyroid above 0.001 were likewise present in blood. The authors' 13 V-J model separated ophthalmopathy from stable hyperthyroidism.

The TCR comes from a woman in her 30s with Graves' hyperthyroidism. Source material: blood. This sequence joins TRBV12-3 or TRBV12-4 and TRBJ1-5, with D unclear. The CDR3 DNA sequence: TGTGCCAGCAGTTTAGACTGGAATCAGCCCCAGCATTTT. This gives the protein CASSLDWNQPQHF.